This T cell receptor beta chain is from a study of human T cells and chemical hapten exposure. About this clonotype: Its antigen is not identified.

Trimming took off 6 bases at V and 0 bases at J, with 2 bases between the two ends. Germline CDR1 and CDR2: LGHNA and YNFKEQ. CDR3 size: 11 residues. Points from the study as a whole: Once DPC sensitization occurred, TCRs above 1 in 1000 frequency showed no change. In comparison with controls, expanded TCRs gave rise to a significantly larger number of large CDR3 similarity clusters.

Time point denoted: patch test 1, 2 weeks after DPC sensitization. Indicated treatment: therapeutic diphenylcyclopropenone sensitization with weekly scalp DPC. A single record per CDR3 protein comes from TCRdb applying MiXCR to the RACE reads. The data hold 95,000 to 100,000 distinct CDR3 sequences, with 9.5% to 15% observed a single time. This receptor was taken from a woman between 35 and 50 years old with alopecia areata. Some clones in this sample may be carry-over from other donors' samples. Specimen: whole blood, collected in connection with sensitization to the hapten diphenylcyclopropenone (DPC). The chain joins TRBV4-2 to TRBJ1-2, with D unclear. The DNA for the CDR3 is TGTGCCAGCAGAACTAACTATGGCTACACCTTC. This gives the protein CASRTNYGYTF.